This T cell receptor (beta chain) was captured in a study of OX40 agonist ivuxolimab in advanced cancers. Across the whole study: Partial response was recorded in three patients: one hepatocellular carcinoma and two cutaneous melanoma cases.

With autoimmune disease history or systemic immunosuppression, patients were excluded. Generated by immunoSEQ multiplex PCR, the TCRdb table keeps only in-frame clones and is missing some. The table shows 80,000 to 100,000 clones, with roughly 93% occurring only once. Germline V gene lookup returns CDR1 SGHRS and CDR2 YFSETQ. The J segment lost 10 bases and the V segment lost 4 bases, leaving 10 bases of the junction unmatched. The CDR3 length is 14 residues. Broader study findings: Normalized T-cell clonal expansion was also low in some nonresponders. Relative to CD4+, CD8+ T cells held more expanded clones on average.

This clone has only one observation. Its antigen is undetermined. This clonotype was sampled from an adult with an advanced solid tumor such as melanoma, head and neck, liver or kidney cancer. The chain recombines TRBV5-1 with TRBJ1-2; 10 bases match TRBD1. Sequenced material: CD4+ or CD8+ T cells sorted from blood, taken in a trial of the OX40 agonist ivuxolimab. DNA of the CDR3: TGCGCCAGCAGCCTATCGACAGGGGGCGCAGACTACACCTTC. The encoded protein is CASSLSTGGADYTF.